This TCR beta chain was identified during a study of Ad26.COV2.S vaccination and SARS-CoV-2 variants. Background on the study: Donor was in the COV1001 Ad26.COV2.S trial arm. Donor got 5x10^10 or 1x10^11 viral particles of Ad26.COV2.S.

The treatment: 15 to 20 received Ad26.COV2.S at low or high dose, single or two shots; about 5 received placebo; per-sample allocation not given. Day 63 after the first injection of vaccine or placebo was the sampling time. Boston supplied an adult donor aged 18-55 years. V dropped 5 bases and J dropped 9; count of bases not matched to a gene: 3. The CDR3 has 13 residues. Germline V lookup: CDR1 LNHDA, CDR2 SQIVND (reference sequence). Sequencing was performed with immunoSEQ multiplex PCR; in TCRdb, only in-frame clones are kept and a portion is missing. The profile shows fewer than 400,000 clones, approximately 91% of them singletons.

V gene TRBV19 combines with J gene TRBJ2-1, with 11 bases matching TRBD2. This sequence was found in a person aged 18 to 65 who received the Ad26.COV2.S COVID-19 vaccine or a placebo. Material: peripheral blood, obtained in a trial of Ad26.COV2.S vaccine versus placebo. In DNA, the CDR3 is TGTGCCAGTAGTGAACTAGCGGGAGTTGAGCAGTTCTTC. This sequence encodes CASSELAGVEQFF.